One and the same sample provided the 14 T cell receptor beta chains below, sequenced in a study of T cells in Graves' hyperthyroidism and ophthalmopathy. TCR beta CDR3 region amplification was performed from RNA transcripts. The HTBI primer set served for first-round RT-PCR of the TCR CDR3. TCRdb processed the multiplex PCR reads anew with MiXCR; each CDR3 protein has one entry. The table lists roughly 100,000 distinct CDR3 sequences, approximately 39% of them singletons, with roughly 10% in the top ten. The specimen sequenced was peripheral blood or thyroid tissue (not recorded which). Every receptor here comes from a young woman with Graves' hyperthyroidism.

For the CDR3, the DNA is TGTGCCAGCAGCCACCGACAGGGACGTGAGACCCAGTACTTC. Residues: CASSHRQGRETQYF. The chain links TRBV5-4 to TRBJ2-5; TRBD1 aligns across 7 bases. This CDR3 is 14 amino acids long. Germline CDR1 SGHNT, CDR2 YYREEE (reference sequence). V was clipped by 4 bases and J by 5 bases; unmatched bases: 8.

This clonotype was picked up many times. The V and J genes are TRBV5-1 and TRBJ2-7; 7 nucleotides agree with TRBD2. Trimming removed 0 bases from V and 5 bases from J; junction bases left unmatched: 5. The CDR3 is 14 residues long. Looked up from germline, CDR1 is SGHRS and CDR2 is YFSETQ. CDR3 region: CASSLVGEGDEQYF. The CDR3, as DNA: TGCGCCAGCAGCTTGGTTGGGGAGGGCGACGAGCAGTACTTC.

V is TRBV29-1 and J is TRBJ2-7; a weak D match, TRBD2 (5 bases). V lost 3 bases, J lost 5 bases, and 11 bases lay in between. CDR1 and CDR2 from the germline V gene are SQVTM and ANQGSEA. CDR3 length: 12 residues. The CDR3 sequence is CSVEGSWDEQYF. In DNA, the CDR3 is TGCAGCGTTGAGGGGAGCTGGGACGAGCAGTACTTC.

Comment on this clonotype: Since a much larger clone is just one base distant, this may be a read error. Because it lacks the conserved phenylalanine or tryptophan at the end, this CDR3 is likely a read error. The V call is TRBV2, the J call TRBJ1-3; no definite D call. Trimming stripped 1 base from V and 0 bases from J, with 7 bases between. Looked up from germline, CDR1 is SNHLY and CDR2 is FYNNEI. The CDR3 contains 15 residues. In DNA form, the CDR3 reads TGTGCCAGCAGTGAAGGAATATTCTCTGGAAACACCATATATTCT. It translates to CASSEGIFSGNTIYS.

V is TRBV5-1 and J is TRBJ1-5; D gene unclear. The V gene lost 2 bases and the J gene lost 2 bases, with 17 bases spanning the gap. Germline-derived CDR1 and CDR2 are SGHRS and YFSETQ. The CDR3 extends over 17 amino acids. CDR3 nucleotides: TGCGCCAGCAGCTTATCCAGTATAGTGTTGTGCAATCAGCCCCAGCATTTT. Encoded protein: CASSLSSIVLCNQPQHF. The full variable domain, with the rest looked up from reference TRBV5-1 and TRBJ1-5, is KAGVTQTPRYLIKTRGQQVTLSCSPISGHRSVSWYQQTPGQGLQFLFEYFSETQRNKGNFPGRFSGRQFSNSRSEMNVSTLELGDSALYLCASSLSSIVLCNQPQHFGDGTRLSIL.

This clonotype was counted many times. V is TRBV7-2 and J is TRBJ1-1; 8 positions agree with TRBD1. The V and J ends lost 1 base and 7 bases, in that order; junction bases with no gene match: 5. The length of the CDR3 is 14 residues. CDR1 is SGHTA and CDR2 is FQGNSA in the germline V gene. The CDR3 spells CASSLVRGLSEAFF. Written as DNA, the CDR3 is TGTGCCAGCAGCTTAGTCAGGGGGCTTAGTGAAGCTTTCTTT.

V gene TRBV7-2 combines with J gene TRBJ2-7; D gene uncertain. Per germline, CDR1 SGHTA and CDR2 FQGNSA. The V end was cut by 3 bases, the J end by 6 bases, with 15 bases between. This CDR3 is 14 amino acids long. CDR3 bases: TGTGCCAGCAGCTTGGGGTTTGGGAACTTCGAGCAGTACTTC. Protein: CASSLGFGNFEQYF.

A note on this clonotype: A junction end diverges from the germline sequence, so it may reflect a read error. The V gene is TRBV7-3, the J gene TRBJ2-6; 13 bases agree with TRBD2. Germline V gene lookup returns CDR1 SGHTA and CDR2 FQGTGA. The CDR3 contains 16 residues. As DNA, the CDR3 is TGTGCCGGCAGCCTAGGACTAGCGGGGGAACCGAGGGAGCTGTCTTTC. Encoded protein: CAGSLGLAGEPRELSF. Using reference TRBV7-3 and TRBJ2-6 for the parts outside the CDR3, the full variable domain is GAGVSQTPSNKVTEKGKYVELRCDPISGHTALYWYRQSLGQGPEFLIYFQGTGAADDSGLPNDRFFAVRPEGSVSTLKIQRTERGDSAVYLCAGSLGLAGEPRELSFGAGSRLTVL.

The chain joins TRBV5-1 to TRBJ2-3, with D possibly being TRBD2 (6 bases). Trimming pared 0 bases from V and 3 bases from J, leaving 14 bases between. CDR3 size: 16 residues. Germline-derived CDR1 and CDR2 are SGHRS and YFSETQ. In nucleotides, the CDR3 is TGCGCCAGCAGCTTGGGGGCCGGGAGCGGAACAGATACGCAGTATTTT. Translating gives CASSLGAGSGTDTQYF.

V is TRBV2 and J is TRBJ2-7; 8 nucleotides match TRBD1. V shed 6 bases and J 9 bases; nucleotides not matched to a gene: 22. CDR1 and CDR2 from the germline V gene are SNHLY and FYNNEI. The CDR3 length is 17 residues. CDR3 nucleotides: TGTGCCAGCAGCCAAGACAGGGGAGGTGGGCTAGACGGAGGGCAGTACTTC. This encodes CASSQDRGGGLDGGQYF.

This clonotype showed up many times. The rearrangement uses TRBV29-1 and TRBJ1-2; the match to TRBD1 covers 8 bases. The CDR3 spans 14 residues. V gave up 3 bases and J gave up 4 bases; unmatched junction bases: 7. Germline loops: CDR1 SQVTM, CDR2 ANQGSEA. CDR3 nucleotides: TGCAGCGTTGAGGTGCAGGGGGCGGCCTATGGCTACACCTTC. Translating gives CSVEVQGAAYGYTF.

This clonotype was observed at least ten times. The chain has TRBV30 and TRBJ2-7; 7 bases map to TRBD1. The CDR3 length is 12 residues. In germline, CDR1 is GTSNPN, CDR2 SVGIG (reference sequence). V lost 7 bases to trimming and J lost 1 base; unmatched junction nucleotides: 4. DNA of the CDR3: TGTGCCTACCGGGACAGATCCTACGAGCAGTACTTC. The encoded protein is CAYRDRSYEQYF.

This clonotype was seen at least ten times. The chain has TRBV5-5 and TRBJ2-7, with D tentatively TRBD2 (5 bases). CDR3 length equals 14 residues. From germline, CDR1 is SGHKS and CDR2 YYEKEE (reference sequence). Trimming took 2 bases from V and 0 from J, leaving 9 bases between them. CDR3 DNA sequence: TGTGCCAGCAGCTTCCTCGGGGACTCCTACGAGCAGTACTTC. Translating it yields CASSFLGDSYEQYF.

This sequence joins TRBV7-2 and TRBJ2-7; 8 bases fit TRBD2. The CDR3 totals 15 residues. V lost 5 bases and J lost 3; bases outside the gene matches: 9. Germline CDR1 and CDR2: SGHTA and FQGNSA. The CDR3 DNA sequence: TGTGCCAGCAGCCCCCGGGGGGGGCGCCTCTACGAGCAGTACTTC. Protein product: CASSPRGGRLYEQYF.